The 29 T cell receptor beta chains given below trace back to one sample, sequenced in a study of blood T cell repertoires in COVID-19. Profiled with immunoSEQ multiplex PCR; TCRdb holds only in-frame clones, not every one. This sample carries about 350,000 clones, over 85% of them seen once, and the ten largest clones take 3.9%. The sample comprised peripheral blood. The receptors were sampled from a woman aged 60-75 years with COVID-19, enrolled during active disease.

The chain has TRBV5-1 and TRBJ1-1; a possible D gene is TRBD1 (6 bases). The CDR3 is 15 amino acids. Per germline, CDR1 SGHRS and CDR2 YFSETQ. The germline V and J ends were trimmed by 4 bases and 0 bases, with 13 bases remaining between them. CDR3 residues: CASSVTGPLNTEAFF. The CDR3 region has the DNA TGCGCCAGCAGCGTCACAGGGCCCCTGAACACTGAAGCTTTCTTT.

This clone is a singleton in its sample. The chain's CDR3 is CASSPNLQGVDSYEQYF. The CDR3 nucleotides read TGTGCCAGCTCACCAAACCTACAAGGGGTGGACTCCTACGAGCAGTACTTC. The chain links TRBV18 to TRBJ2-7; possibly TRBD1 for D (5 bases). Trimming pared 2 bases from V and 0 bases from J, leaving 17 bases between. The germline V gene has CDR1 KGHSH and CDR2 LQKENI. The CDR3 totals 17 residues.

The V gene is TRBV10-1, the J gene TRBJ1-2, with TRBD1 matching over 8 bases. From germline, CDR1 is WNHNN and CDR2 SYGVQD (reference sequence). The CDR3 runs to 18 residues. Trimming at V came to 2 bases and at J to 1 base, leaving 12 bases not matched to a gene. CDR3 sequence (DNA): TGCGCCAGCAGTGAGGAGGTAAACAGGGGGGACCATAACTATGGCTACACCTTC. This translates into CASSEEVNRGDHNYGYTF.

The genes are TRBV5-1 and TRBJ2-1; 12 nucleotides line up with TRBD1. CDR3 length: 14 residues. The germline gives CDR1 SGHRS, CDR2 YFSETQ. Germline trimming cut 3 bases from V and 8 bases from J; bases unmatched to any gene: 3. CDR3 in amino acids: CASSSGTGGDEQFF. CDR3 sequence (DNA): TGCGCCAGCAGCTCCGGGACAGGGGGCGATGAGCAGTTCTTC. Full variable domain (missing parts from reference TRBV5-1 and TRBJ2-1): KAGVTQTPRYLIKTRGQQVTLSCSPISGHRSVSWYQQTPGQGLQFLFEYFSETQRNKGNFPGRFSGRQFSNSRSEMNVSTLELGDSALYLCASSSGTGGDEQFFGPGTRLTVL.

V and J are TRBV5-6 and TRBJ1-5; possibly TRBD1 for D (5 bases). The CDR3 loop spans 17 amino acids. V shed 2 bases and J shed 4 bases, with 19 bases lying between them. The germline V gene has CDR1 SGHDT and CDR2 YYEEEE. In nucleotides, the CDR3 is TGTGCCAGCAGCTTAAGGGGTCGGTTGGGAGGAAATCAGCCCCAGCATTTT. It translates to CASSLRGRLGGNQPQHF.

CDR3 in DNA: TGCAGCGTTCTTCGGGACAGTGGATGGAACACTGAAGCTTTCTTT. Residues: CSVLRDSGWNTEAFF. The chain has TRBV29-1 and TRBJ1-1; TRBD1 matches at 7 bases. Germline V lookup: CDR1 SQVTM, CDR2 ANQGSEA. CDR3 length: 15 residues. V dropped 5 bases and J dropped 1; count of bases not matched to a gene: 10. Full variable domain (outside the CDR3, taken from reference TRBV29-1 and TRBJ1-1): SAVISQKPSRDICQRGTSLTIQCQVDSQVTMMFWYRQQPGQSLTLIATANQGSEATYESGFVIDKFPISRPNLTFSTLTVSNMSPEDSSIYLCSVLRDSGWNTEAFFGQGTRLTVV.

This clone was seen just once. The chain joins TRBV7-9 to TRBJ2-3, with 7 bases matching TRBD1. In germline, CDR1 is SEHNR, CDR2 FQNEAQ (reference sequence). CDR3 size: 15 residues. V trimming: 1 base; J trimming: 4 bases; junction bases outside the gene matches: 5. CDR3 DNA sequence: TGTGCCAGCAGCTTAGGGAGACAGGGATCAGATACGCAGTATTTT. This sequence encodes CASSLGRQGSDTQYF.

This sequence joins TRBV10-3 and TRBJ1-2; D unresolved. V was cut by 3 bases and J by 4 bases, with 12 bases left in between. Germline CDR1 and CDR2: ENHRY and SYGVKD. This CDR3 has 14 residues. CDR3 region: CAISEDPRSYGYTF. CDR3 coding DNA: TGTGCCATCAGTGAAGACCCAAGGAGCTATGGCTACACCTTC.

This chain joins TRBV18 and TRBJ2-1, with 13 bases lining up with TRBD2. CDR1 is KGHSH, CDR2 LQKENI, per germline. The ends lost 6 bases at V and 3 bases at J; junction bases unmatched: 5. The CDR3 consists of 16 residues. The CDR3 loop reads CASSLTSGGDYNEQFF. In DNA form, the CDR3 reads TGTGCCAGCTCCCTCACTAGCGGGGGGGACTACAATGAGCAGTTCTTC. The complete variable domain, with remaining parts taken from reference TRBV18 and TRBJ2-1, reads NAGVMQNPRHLVRRRGQEARLRCSPMKGHSHVYWYRQLPEEGLKFMVYLQKENIIDESGMPKERFSAEFPKEGPSILRIQQVVRGDSAAYFCASSLTSGGDYNEQFFGPGTRLTVL.

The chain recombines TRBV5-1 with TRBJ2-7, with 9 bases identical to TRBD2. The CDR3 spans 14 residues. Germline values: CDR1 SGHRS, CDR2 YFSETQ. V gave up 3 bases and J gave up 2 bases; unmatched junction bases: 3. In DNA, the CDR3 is TGCGCCAGCAGCTCGAGCGGGGGGCCCTACGAGCAGTACTTC. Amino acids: CASSSSGGPYEQYF.

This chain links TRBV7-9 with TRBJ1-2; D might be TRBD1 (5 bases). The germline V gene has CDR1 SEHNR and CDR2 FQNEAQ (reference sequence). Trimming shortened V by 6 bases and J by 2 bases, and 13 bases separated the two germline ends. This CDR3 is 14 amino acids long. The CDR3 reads CASRFSGGNYGYTF. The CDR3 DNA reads TGTGCCAGCAGGTTTTCCGGGGGAAACTATGGCTACACCTTC.

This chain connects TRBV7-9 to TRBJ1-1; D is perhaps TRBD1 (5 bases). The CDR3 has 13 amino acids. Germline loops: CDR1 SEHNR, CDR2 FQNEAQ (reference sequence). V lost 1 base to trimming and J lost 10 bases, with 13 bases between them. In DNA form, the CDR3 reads TGTGCCAGCAGCTTAGGGAGCCAGGGCTTAGCTTTCTTT. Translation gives CASSLGSQGLAFF.

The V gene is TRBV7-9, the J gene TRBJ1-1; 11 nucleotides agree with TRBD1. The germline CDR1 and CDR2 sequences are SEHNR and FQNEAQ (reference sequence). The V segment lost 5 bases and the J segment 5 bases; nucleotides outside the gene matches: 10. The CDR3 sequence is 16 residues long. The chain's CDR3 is CASSPKAGTGGTEAFF. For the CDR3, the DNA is TGTGCCAGCAGCCCAAAGGCCGGGACAGGGGGAACTGAAGCTTTCTTT.

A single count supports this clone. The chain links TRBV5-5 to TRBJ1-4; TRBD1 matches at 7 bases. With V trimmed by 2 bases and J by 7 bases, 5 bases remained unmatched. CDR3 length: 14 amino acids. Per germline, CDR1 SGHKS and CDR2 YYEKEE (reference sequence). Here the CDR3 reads CASSFGGGGEKLFF. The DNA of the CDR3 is TGTGCCAGCAGCTTTGGAGGGGGCGGTGAAAAACTGTTTTTT. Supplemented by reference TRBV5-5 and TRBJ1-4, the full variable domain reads DAGVTQSPTHLIKTRGQQVTLRCSPISGHKSVSWYQQVLGQGPQFIFQYYEKEERGRGNFPDRFSARQFPNYSSELNVNALLLGDSALYLCASSFGGGGEKLFFGSGTQLSVL.

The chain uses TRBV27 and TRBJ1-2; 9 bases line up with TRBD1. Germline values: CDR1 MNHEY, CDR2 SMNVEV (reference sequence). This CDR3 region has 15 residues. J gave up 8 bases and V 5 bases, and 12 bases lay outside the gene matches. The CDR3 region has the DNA TGTGCCAGCAGTGGGGGCCCTGGGACAGGGCAAGGCTACACCTTC. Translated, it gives CASSGGPGTGQGYTF.

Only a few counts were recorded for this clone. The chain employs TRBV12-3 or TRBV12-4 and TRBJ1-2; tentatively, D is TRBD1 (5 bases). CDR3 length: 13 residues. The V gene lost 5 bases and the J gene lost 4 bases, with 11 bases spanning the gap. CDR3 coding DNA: TGTGCCAGCAGTCCCCAGGGTCGCTATGGCTACACCTTC. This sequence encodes CASSPQGRYGYTF.

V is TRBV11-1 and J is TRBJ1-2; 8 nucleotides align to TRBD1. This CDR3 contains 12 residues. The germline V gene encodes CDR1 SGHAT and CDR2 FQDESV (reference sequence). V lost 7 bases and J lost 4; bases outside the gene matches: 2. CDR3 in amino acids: CASTGTGYGYTF. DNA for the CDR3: TGTGCCAGCACAGGGACAGGCTATGGCTACACCTTC.

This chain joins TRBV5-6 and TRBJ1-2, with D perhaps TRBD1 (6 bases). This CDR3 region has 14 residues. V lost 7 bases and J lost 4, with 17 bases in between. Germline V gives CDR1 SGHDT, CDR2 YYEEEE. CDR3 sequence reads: CASGRDTGIYGYTF. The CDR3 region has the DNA TGTGCCAGCGGTCGGGACACAGGGATCTATGGCTACACCTTC.

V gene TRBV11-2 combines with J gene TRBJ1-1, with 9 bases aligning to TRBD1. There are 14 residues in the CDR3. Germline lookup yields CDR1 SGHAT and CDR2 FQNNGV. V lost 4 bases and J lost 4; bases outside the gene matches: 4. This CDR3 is CASSSQGAVTEAFF. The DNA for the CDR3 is TGTGCCAGCAGCTCACAGGGGGCCGTCACTGAAGCTTTCTTT.

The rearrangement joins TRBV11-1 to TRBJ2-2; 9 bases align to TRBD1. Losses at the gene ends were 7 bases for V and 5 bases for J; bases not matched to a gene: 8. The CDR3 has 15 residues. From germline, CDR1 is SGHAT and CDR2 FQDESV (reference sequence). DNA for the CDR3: TGTGCCAGCACCCCCACAGGGGGCGCAACCGGGGAGCTGTTTTTT. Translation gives CASTPTGGATGELFF.

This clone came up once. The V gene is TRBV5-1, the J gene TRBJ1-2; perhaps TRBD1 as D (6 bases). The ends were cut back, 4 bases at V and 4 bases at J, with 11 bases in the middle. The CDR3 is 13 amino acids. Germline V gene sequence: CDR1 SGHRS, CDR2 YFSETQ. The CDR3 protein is CASSPSDSYGYTF. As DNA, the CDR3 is TGCGCCAGCAGCCCGTCGGACAGCTATGGCTACACCTTC.

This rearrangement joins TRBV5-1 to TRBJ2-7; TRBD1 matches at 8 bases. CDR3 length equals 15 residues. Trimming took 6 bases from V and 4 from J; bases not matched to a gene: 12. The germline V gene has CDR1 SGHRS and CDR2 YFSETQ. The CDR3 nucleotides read TGCGCCAGCAAGGTATTGGCAGGGGGCAGGTACGAGCAGTACTTC. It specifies CASKVLAGGRYEQYF. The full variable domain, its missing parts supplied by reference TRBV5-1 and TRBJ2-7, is KAGVTQTPRYLIKTRGQQVTLSCSPISGHRSVSWYQQTPGQGLQFLFEYFSETQRNKGNFPGRFSGRQFSNSRSEMNVSTLELGDSALYLCASKVLAGGRYEQYFGPGTRLTVT.

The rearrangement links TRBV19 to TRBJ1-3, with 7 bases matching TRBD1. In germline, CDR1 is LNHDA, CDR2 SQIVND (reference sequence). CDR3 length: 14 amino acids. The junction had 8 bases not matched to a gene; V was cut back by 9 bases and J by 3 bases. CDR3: CASQDRAFGNTIYF. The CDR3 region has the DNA TGTGCCAGCCAAGACAGGGCATTTGGAAACACCATATATTTT.

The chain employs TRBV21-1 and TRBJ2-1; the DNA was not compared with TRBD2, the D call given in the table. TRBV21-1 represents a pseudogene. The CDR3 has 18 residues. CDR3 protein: CASSKARPGGKSYNEQFF. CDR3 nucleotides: TGTGCCAGCAGCAAAGCGAGGCCGGGAGGGAAGTCCTACAATGAGCAGTTCTTC.

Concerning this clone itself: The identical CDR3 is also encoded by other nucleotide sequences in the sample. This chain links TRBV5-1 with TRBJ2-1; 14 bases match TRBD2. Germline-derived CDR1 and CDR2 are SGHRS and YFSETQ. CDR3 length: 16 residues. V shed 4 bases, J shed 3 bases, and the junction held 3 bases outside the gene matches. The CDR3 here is CASSLGLAGDYNEQFF. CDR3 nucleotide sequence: TGCGCCAGCAGCCTGGGACTAGCGGGGGACTACAATGAGCAGTTCTTC.

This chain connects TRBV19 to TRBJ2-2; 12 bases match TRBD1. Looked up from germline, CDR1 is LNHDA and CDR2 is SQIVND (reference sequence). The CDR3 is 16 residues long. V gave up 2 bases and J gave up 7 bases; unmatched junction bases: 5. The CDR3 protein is CASSIPGTGGFGELFF. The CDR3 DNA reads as TGTGCCAGTAGTATACCCGGGACAGGGGGCTTCGGGGAGCTGTTTTTT.

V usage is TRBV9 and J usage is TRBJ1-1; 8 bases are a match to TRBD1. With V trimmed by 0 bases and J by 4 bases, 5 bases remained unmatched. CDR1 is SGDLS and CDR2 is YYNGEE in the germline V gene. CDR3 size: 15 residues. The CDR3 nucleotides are TGTGCCAGCAGCGTAGGACAGGGGTTGAGCACTGAAGCTTTCTTT. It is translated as CASSVGQGLSTEAFF.

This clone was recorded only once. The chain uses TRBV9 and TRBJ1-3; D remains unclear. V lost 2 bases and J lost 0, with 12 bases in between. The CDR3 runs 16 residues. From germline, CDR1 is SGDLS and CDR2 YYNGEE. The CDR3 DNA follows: TGTGCCAGCAGCGTGGGAGGGTCCCCCTCTGGAAACACCATATATTTT. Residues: CASSVGGSPSGNTIYF.

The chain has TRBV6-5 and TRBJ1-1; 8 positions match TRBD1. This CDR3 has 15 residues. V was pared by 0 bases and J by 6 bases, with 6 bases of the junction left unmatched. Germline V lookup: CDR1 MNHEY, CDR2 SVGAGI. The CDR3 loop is CASSYSDRVTAEAFF. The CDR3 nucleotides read TGTGCCAGCAGTTACTCGGACAGGGTGACGGCTGAAGCTTTCTTT.